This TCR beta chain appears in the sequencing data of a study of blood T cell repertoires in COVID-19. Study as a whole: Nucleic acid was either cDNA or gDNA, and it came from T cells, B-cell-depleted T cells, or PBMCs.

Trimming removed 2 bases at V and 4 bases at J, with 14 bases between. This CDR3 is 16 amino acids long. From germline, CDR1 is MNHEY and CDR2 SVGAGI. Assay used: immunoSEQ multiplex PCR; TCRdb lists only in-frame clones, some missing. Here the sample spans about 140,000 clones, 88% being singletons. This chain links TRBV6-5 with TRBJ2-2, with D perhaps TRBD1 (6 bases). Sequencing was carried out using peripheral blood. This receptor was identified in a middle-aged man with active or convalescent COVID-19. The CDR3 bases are TGTGCCAGCAGTTACCCGCCGGGACACGCCACCGGGGAGCTGTTTTTT. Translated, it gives CASSYPPGHATGELFF.